Below are 13 T cell receptor beta chains sequenced from a single sample in a study of T cells in Graves' hyperthyroidism and ophthalmopathy. Using RNA transcripts as the source, TCR beta CDR3 regions were amplified. A set of HTBI primers served as the primers for a first-round RT-PCR of the TCR CDR3. MiXCR was run by TCRdb on the multiplex PCR reads, yielding one entry per CDR3 protein. Of hundreds of thousands of distinct CDR3 sequences in the sample, over 12% were seen once. Sequencing used blood. These receptors originate from a woman between 55 and 75 years old with Graves' ophthalmopathy.

The chain combines TRBV19 with TRBJ2-2, with 9 bases fitting TRBD1. This CDR3 region has 14 residues. The junction had 5 bases not matched to a gene; V was cut back by 7 bases and J by 5 bases. Germline V gene sequence: CDR1 LNHDA, CDR2 SQIVND (reference sequence). The chain's CDR3 is CASTGQGNTGELFF. In nucleotides, the CDR3 is TGTGCCAGTACTGGACAGGGGAATACCGGGGAGCTGTTTTTT.

This clonotype showed up many times. The chain carries TRBV27 and TRBJ2-1; possible D gene TRBD2, 5 bases. V lost 5 bases and J lost 10, with 12 bases in between. CDR1 is MNHEY, CDR2 SMNVEV, per germline (reference sequence). CDR3 size: 12 residues. CDR3 bases: TGTGCCAGCAGTGCCAACTGGAGGGAGCAGTTCTTC. It codes for CASSANWREQFF.

This clonotype was detected many times. The chain combines TRBV27 with TRBJ1-4; D unclear. The CDR3 is 16 residues long. From germline, CDR1 is MNHEY and CDR2 SMNVEV (reference sequence). V lost 0 bases, J lost 0 bases, and 8 bases lay in between. DNA of the CDR3: TGTGCCAGCAGTTTATCGTGGCCGGCAACTAATGAAAAACTGTTTTTT. It is translated as CASSLSWPATNEKLFF.

The genes are TRBV6-1 and TRBJ1-1; no firm D call. From germline, CDR1 is MNHNS and CDR2 SASEGT. The V gene lost 7 bases and the J gene lost 0 bases, with 0 bases spanning the gap. This CDR3 region has 10 residues. As DNA, the CDR3 is TGTGCCAGCATGAACACTGAAGCTTTCTTT. Protein product: CASMNTEAFF.

This clonotype was recorded a few times. This chain joins TRBV12-3 or TRBV12-4 and TRBJ1-6; a possible D gene is TRBD1 (5 bases). This CDR3 is 19 amino acids long. V gave up 1 base and J gave up 4 bases, with 20 bases separating them. The CDR3: CASSLVGGQGAPYNSPLHF. CDR3 DNA: TGTGCCAGCAGTTTAGTCGGTGGGCAGGGAGCTCCTTATAATTCACCCCTCCACTTT.

Concerning this clonotype itself: Without the conserved terminal phenylalanine or tryptophan, this CDR3 likely stems from a read error. V usage is TRBV30 and J usage is TRBJ1-4; D is unresolved. Germline V gene sequence: CDR1 GTSNPN, CDR2 SVGIG (reference sequence). This CDR3 has 13 amino acids. CDR3 protein: CAWGPGRDEKLFL. The CDR3 DNA reads TGTGCCTGGGGACCCGGCCGGGATGAGAAACTGTTTTTA.

CDR3 nucleotide sequence: TGTGCCAGCAGTTTACAGGGCCCCCCCTACAATGAGCAGTTCTTC. It encodes CASSLQGPPYNEQFF. The gene calls are TRBV12-3 or TRBV12-4 and TRBJ2-1; D possibly corresponds to TRBD1 (5 bases). The CDR3 spans 15 residues. Trimming removed 2 bases from V and 2 bases from J, with 10 bases in between.

The chain combines TRBV5-5 with TRBJ1-4, with D uncertain. The germline V gene encodes CDR1 SGHKS and CDR2 YYEKEE (reference sequence). V was shortened by 4 bases and J by 0 bases, with 7 bases between the two germline ends. The CDR3 is 14 residues long. CDR3 protein: CASSRTATNEKLFF. Here the CDR3 DNA reads TGTGCCAGCAGCCGGACGGCAACTAATGAAAAACTGTTTTTT.

This clonotype was detected a few times. This chain uses TRBV12-3 or TRBV12-4 with TRBJ2-1; 7 nucleotides match TRBD1. J lost 1 base, V lost 0 bases, and 3 bases had no gene match. The CDR3 has 16 residues. The CDR3 is CASSLADRVSYNEQFF. CDR3 sequence (DNA): TGTGCCAGCAGTTTAGCCGACAGGGTTTCCTACAATGAGCAGTTCTTC.

This chain connects TRBV6-1 to TRBJ2-7; the D gene is possibly TRBD2 (6 bases). CDR1 is MNHNS, CDR2 SASEGT, per germline. This CDR3 is 15 amino acids long. Trimming stripped 7 bases from V and 4 bases from J, with 20 bases between. CDR3 sequence reads: CASTPRVGGRYEQYF. The CDR3 bases are TGTGCCAGCACCCCAAGAGTGGGAGGAAGGTACGAGCAGTACTTC.

In its sample, this clonotype was seen many times. This rearrangement joins TRBV28 to TRBJ2-1, with 10 nucleotides matching TRBD2. V shed 2 bases, J shed 4 bases, and the junction held 2 bases outside the gene matches. The CDR3 has 15 residues. Germline V gives CDR1 MDHEN, CDR2 SYDVKM. In nucleotides, the CDR3 is TGTGCCAGCAGTTTAACACTAGCGGGATACAATGAGCAGTTCTTC. Translating gives CASSLTLAGYNEQFF.

In its sample, this clonotype was seen many times. The gene calls are TRBV7-2 and TRBJ2-7, with 11 bases identical to TRBD1. CDR1 is SGHTA and CDR2 is FQGNSA in the germline V gene. The CDR3 totals 16 residues. V trimming: 5 bases; J trimming: 4 bases; junction bases outside the gene matches: 10. The CDR3 region is CASSAPGQGAGYEQYF. CDR3 sequence (DNA): TGTGCCAGCAGCGCGCCTGGACAGGGGGCGGGGTACGAGCAGTACTTC.

The table lists this clonotype with a few counts. In DNA form, the CDR3 reads TGTGCCAGCAGCGCCCGAGTAGGGGGCGGCAATGAGCAGTTCTTC. Amino acid sequence: CASSARVGGGNEQFF. V is TRBV9 and J is TRBJ2-1; 7 nucleotides align to TRBD1. The CDR3 totals 15 residues. Germline trimming cut 3 bases from V and 6 bases from J; bases unmatched to any gene: 9. The germline V gene encodes CDR1 SGDLS and CDR2 YYNGEE.